This TCR beta chain was identified in a study of Graves' ophthalmopathy and Graves' hyperthyroidism. RNA served as the template for amplifying TCR beta CDR3 regions. In the first round, RT-PCR was carried out with HTBI primers, and a multiplex PCR formed the second round. TCRdb re-called the multiplex PCR reads with MiXCR, one entry per CDR3 protein. The data contain over a million distinct CDR3 sequences, about two fifths of them singletons. CDR3 size: 15 residues. Germline V CDR1 and CDR2: SGDLS, YYNGEE. The V and J ends lost 3 bases and 2 bases, in that order; junction bases with no gene match: 4. Ages of hyperthyroidism patients ran from 18 to 65, and their diagnoses were new, under 2 months' duration. In this sample, this clonotype turned up many times.

The rearrangement links TRBV9 to TRBJ2-5; 10 bases fit TRBD1. This receptor was identified in an adult man with Graves' hyperthyroidism. Specimen: peripheral blood or thyroid tissue (not recorded which). CDR3: CASSDGTGVQETQYF. CDR3 coding DNA: TGTGCCAGCAGCGACGGGACAGGGGTTCAAGAGACCCAGTACTTC.